This TCR beta chain was captured in a study of blood T cell repertoires in COVID-19 (dated by TCRdb to 2020 to 2022). In terms of the full investigation: Samples from collaborators originated in the United States, Italy and Spain and spanned both the acute and convalescent phases of COVID-19. The prospective study material was composed of cDNA or gDNA derived from T cells, B-cell-depleted T cells, or PBMCs. Deeply sampled blood TCRbeta repertoires from subjects exposed to, actively infected with, or recovered from COVID-19 were included in the dataset. The repertoires were released in a freely available public database intended as a resource for research on the immune response to SARS-CoV-2. Samples came from the ongoing ImmuneRACE study (first 160 participants) plus 1,254 subjects from 6 global collaborators. Nearly every sample came with metadata listing a de-identified subject ID, COVID-19 status, age in years and sex. Where available, HLA class I and class II types were obtained from metadata supplied by the sample provider rather than from assay-based typing. Broad study findings and their caveats: Clinical and demographic metadata were provided uncurated, with the amount varying by source and participant.

A note on this clone: Its antigen remains undetermined. No much larger clone is present one base from it, and per-base qualities are unavailable.

Enrolling through a virtual design, the prospective study's participants ranged in age from about 18 to 89 years and lived across more than 20 United States geographic areas. Cohort assignment in the prospective study relied on participant-reported clinical history from a screening survey and a study questionnaire. In the prospective study, whole blood, serum and a nasopharyngeal or oropharyngeal swab were collected from each participant by mobile phlebotomists. Participants in the prospective study had the option to provide additional blood draws and questionnaires over a 2-month period. Before DNA extraction, prospective study blood samples were shipped either frozen or at room temperature. CDR1 and CDR2 were assigned from the germline V gene as SGHRS and YFSETQ. From its cysteine to its phenylalanine, the CDR3 spans 14 amino acids. Only the CDR3 DNA stays, 42 bases, in frame from base 1. Cut back by 6 bases and 0 bases, the V and J ends lie 10 bases apart.

TCRbeta CDR3 regions were amplified from genomic DNA by means of the immunoSEQ Assay, a bias-controlled multiplex PCR. Regarding the original processing steps: The number of nucleated cells in each sample was estimated from the amplification of reference gene primers within the assay. To quantify the absolute abundance of each unique TCRbeta CDR3 rearrangement, sequence reads were collapsed and filtered. For each sample, productive Simpson clonality was calculated as the square root of Simpson's diversity index over productive rearrangements. TCRdb stores this immuneACCESS table with in-frame sequences only. Part of the clones is absent; in the studies checked, under half of the shortfall reflects unresolved V genes, and no reason is known for the rest. V, J and clone size were drawn from that table, and D and trimming were deduced from the DNA. Within this sample are hundreds of thousands of clones, with around 90% of them counted one time only. Approximately 4.5% of the sample belongs to the ten largest clones.

Sequences were obtained from PBMCs or T cells enriched from blood (not recorded which). The sequence derives from a woman aged 18-30 years with acute COVID-19. The chain couples TRBV5-1 to TRBJ1-3; a confident D gene designation cannot be given. The DNA reads TGCGCCAGCAAGACTGCAAACTCTGGAAACACCATATATTTT. It translates to CASKTANSGNTIYF.